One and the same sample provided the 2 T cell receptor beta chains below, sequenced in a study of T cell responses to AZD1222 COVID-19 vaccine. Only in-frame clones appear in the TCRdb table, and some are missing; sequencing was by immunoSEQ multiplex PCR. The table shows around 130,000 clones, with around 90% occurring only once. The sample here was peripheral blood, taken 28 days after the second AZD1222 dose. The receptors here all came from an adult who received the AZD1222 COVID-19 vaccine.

This chain's CDR3 is CASSIEVAQPQHF. The CDR3 DNA reads as TGTGCCAGTAGTATAGAGGTCGCGCAGCCCCAGCATTTT. The chain carries TRBV19 and TRBJ1-5; unclear D gene. Trimming removed 0 bases at V and 7 bases at J, with 7 bases between. Germline lookup yields CDR1 LNHDA and CDR2 SQIVND (reference sequence). This CDR3 has 13 amino acids.

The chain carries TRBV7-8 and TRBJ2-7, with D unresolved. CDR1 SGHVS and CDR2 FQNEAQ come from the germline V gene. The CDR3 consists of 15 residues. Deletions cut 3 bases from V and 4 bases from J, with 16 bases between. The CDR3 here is CASSLFPTSPYEQYF. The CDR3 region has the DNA TGTGCCAGCAGCTTGTTCCCAACCTCCCCGTACGAGCAGTACTTC.